This TCR beta chain was recovered during a study of blood T cell repertoires in COVID-19. Study details: The study drew acute and convalescent COVID-19 samples from the United States, Italy and Spain.

The V end was cut by 8 bases, the J end by 0 bases, with 11 bases between. The CDR3 is made up of 14 amino acids. In germline, CDR1 is SNHLY, CDR2 FYNNEI. Participants spanned ages roughly 18 to 95 years and resided in roughly 26 US areas. A COVID-19 case was met by exposed participants within 2 weeks before study entry. This table comes from immunoSEQ multiplex PCR, and its TCRdb copy is limited to in-frame clones, with some not included. The sample shows 350,000 to 450,000 clones, around nine tenths of them seen only once. The clonotype comes from a woman younger than 35 who had been exposed to COVID-19. This chain connects TRBV2 to TRBJ1-5; tentatively, D is TRBD1 (5 bases). Sample: PBMCs or T cells enriched from blood (not recorded which). DNA of the CDR3: TGTGCCAGCTCGACAGCGACTAGCAATCAGCCCCAGCATTTT. Translating it yields CASSTATSNQPQHF.